Sequencing of this TCR beta chain was carried out in a study of OX40 agonist ivuxolimab in advanced cancers. The repertoire was sequenced with immunoSEQ multiplex PCR; TCRdb's copy has only in-frame clones and lacks some. The sample holds 15,000 to 20,000 clones, about 86% seen once. J gave up 4 bases and V 5 bases, and 4 bases lay outside the gene matches. The length of the CDR3 is 14 residues. Germline V lookup: CDR1 SGHTA, CDR2 FQGNSA. The sample in question was CD4+ or CD8+ T cells sorted from blood, obtained in a trial of the OX40 agonist ivuxolimab. The receptor was derived from an adult with an advanced solid tumor such as melanoma, head and neck, liver or kidney cancer. The chain has TRBV7-2 and TRBJ1-3; TRBD1 matches at 8 bases. CDR3: CASSLTGGGNTIYF. The CDR3 DNA sequence: TGTGCCAGCAGCCTCACAGGGGGAGGAAACACCATATATTTT. The full variable domain, rest sourced from reference TRBV7-2 and TRBJ1-3, is GAGVSQSPSNKVTEKGKDVELRCDPISGHTALYWYRQSLGQGLEFLIYFQGNSAPDKSGLPSDRFSAERTGGSVSTLTIQRTQQEDSAVYLCASSLTGGGNTIYFGEGSWLTVV.